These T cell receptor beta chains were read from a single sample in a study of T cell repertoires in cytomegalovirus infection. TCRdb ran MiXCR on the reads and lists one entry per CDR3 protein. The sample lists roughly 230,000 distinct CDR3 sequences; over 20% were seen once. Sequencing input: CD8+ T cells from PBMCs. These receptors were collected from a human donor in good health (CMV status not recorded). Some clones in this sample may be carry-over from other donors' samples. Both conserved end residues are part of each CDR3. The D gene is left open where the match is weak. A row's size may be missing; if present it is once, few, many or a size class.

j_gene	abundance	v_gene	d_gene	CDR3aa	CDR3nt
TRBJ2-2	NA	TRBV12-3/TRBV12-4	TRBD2	CASSLTSGGGELFF	TGTGCCAGCAGTTTAACTAGCGGTGGCGGGGAGCTGTTTTTT
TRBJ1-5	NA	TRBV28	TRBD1	CASSFRDSYNQPQHF	TGTGCCAGCAGTTTCCGGGACAGTTACAATCAGCCCCAGCATTTT
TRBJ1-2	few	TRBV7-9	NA	CASSLVSETDYGYTF	TGTGCCAGCAGCTTAGTCAGCGAAACGGACTATGGCTACACCTTC
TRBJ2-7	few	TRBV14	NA	CASSPGNTYEQYF	TGTGCCAGCAGCCCGGGGAATACCTACGAGCAGTACTTC
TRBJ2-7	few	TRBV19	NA	CASSILMSYEQYF	TGTGCCAGTAGTATTCTCATGTCCTACGAGCAGTACTTC
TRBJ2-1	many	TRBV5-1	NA	CASSLDWSSYNEQFF	TGCGCCAGCAGCTTGGACTGGAGCTCCTACAATGAGCAGTTCTTC
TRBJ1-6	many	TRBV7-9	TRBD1	CASSLGQGARSPLHF	TGTGCCAGCAGCTTGGGACAGGGGGCTCGGTCACCCCTCCACTTT
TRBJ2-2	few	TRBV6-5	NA	CASSYGVGDTGELFF	TGTGCCAGCAGTTACGGTGTGGGAGACACCGGGGAGCTGTTTTTT
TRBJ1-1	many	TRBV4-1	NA	CASSQEGRGDTEAFF	TGCGCCAGCAGCCAAGAAGGTCGAGGGGACACTGAAGCTTTCTTT
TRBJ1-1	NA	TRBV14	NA	CASSLQGGGTEAFF	TGTGCCAGCAGCCTACAGGGAGGAGGCACTGAAGCTTTCTTT
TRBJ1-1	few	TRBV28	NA	CASSFSFQGTEAFF	TGTGCCAGCAGTTTCAGCTTTCAAGGGACTGAAGCTTTCTTT
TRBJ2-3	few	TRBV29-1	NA	CSVETGQRDFSTDTQYF	TGCAGCGTTGAAACGGGCCAAAGGGATTTTAGCACAGATACGCAGTATTTT
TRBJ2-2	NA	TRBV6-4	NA	CASSPRGWGEGELFF	TGTGCCAGCAGTCCCCGAGGCTGGGGGGAAGGGGAGCTGTTTTTT
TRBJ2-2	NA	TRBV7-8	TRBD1	CASSSTGGDTGELFF	TGTGCCAGCAGCTCGACAGGGGGGGACACCGGGGAGCTGTTTTTT
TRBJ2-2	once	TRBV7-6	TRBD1	CASSLGQLASTEELFF	TGTGCCAGCAGCTTGGGACAGCTGGCGAGCACCGAGGAGCTGTTTTTT
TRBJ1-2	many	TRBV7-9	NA	CASSFLDSYGYTF	TGTGCCAGCAGCTTCCTCGACAGCTATGGCTACACCTTC
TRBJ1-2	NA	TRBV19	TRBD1	CASSPTQGASVYGYTF	TGTGCCAGTAGTCCTACACAGGGGGCATCAGTCTATGGCTACACCTTC
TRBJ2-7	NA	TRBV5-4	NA	CASRDISAYSYEQYF	TGTGCCAGCAGGGACATCTCGGCGTACTCCTACGAGCAGTACTTC
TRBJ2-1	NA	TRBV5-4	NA	CASSSAGAYEQFF	TGTGCCAGCAGCTCGGCGGGGGCCTATGAGCAGTTCTTC
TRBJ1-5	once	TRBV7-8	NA	CASSLGTGIQPQHF	TGTGCCAGCAGCTTAGGGACGGGCATTCAGCCCCAGCATTTT
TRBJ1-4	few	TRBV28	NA	CASSSLTATNEKLFF	TGTGCCAGCAGTTCTCTGACAGCAACTAATGAAAAACTGTTTTTT
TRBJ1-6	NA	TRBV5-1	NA	CASSPYGETNSPLHF	TGCGCCAGCAGCCCTTACGGGGAGACGAATTCACCCCTCCACTTT
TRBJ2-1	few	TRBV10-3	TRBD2	CAISALAGGLSYNEQFF	TGTGCCATCAGTGCTCTAGCGGGGGGTTTATCCTACAATGAGCAGTTCTTC
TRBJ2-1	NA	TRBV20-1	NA	CSARDPGDGSSYNEQFF	TGCAGTGCTAGAGATCCGGGCGACGGAAGCTCCTACAATGAGCAGTTCTTC
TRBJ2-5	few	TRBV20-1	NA	CSARDLGRGGQETQYF	TGCAGTGCTAGAGATCTGGGCAGGGGTGGTCAAGAGACCCAGTACTTC
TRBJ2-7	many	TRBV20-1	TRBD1	CSARGDRDYEQYF	TGCAGTGCTAGAGGGGACAGAGACTACGAGCAGTACTTC
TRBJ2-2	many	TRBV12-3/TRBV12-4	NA	CASRPGMHGAGELFF	TGTGCCAGCAGGCCGGGGATGCACGGGGCCGGGGAGCTGTTTTTT
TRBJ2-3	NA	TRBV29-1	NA	CSVESGSTDTQYF	TGCAGCGTTGAATCCGGAAGCACAGATACGCAGTATTTT
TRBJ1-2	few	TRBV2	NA	CARMSYGYTF	TGTGCCAGAATGAGCTATGGCTACACCTTC
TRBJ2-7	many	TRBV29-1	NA	CSVEAQQGSYEQYF	TGCAGCGTTGAAGCACAACAGGGATCCTACGAGCAGTACTTC
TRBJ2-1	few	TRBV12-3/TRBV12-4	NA	CASSGDKSSYNEQFF	TGTGCCAGCAGTGGGGACAAGAGCTCCTACAATGAGCAGTTCTTC
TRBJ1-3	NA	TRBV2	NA	CASSVFGANTYSGNTIYF	TGTGCCAGCAGTGTATTCGGGGCCAATACGTACTCTGGAAACACCATATATTTT
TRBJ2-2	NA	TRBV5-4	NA	CASSFGQAPYPDPEELFF	TGTGCCAGCAGCTTCGGGCAGGCCCCATACCCGGACCCGGAAGAGCTGTTTTTT
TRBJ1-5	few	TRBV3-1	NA	CASSQESGTAGNQPQHF	TGTGCCAGCAGCCAAGAATCCGGGACGGCCGGAAATCAGCCCCAGCATTTT
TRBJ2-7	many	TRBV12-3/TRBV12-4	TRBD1	CASSLSGTGDYEQYF	TGTGCCAGCAGTCTGTCCGGGACAGGGGACTACGAGCAGTACTTC
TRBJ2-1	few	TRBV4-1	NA	CASSQLTAANEQFF	TGCGCCAGCAGCCAACTGACTGCCGCCAATGAGCAGTTCTTC
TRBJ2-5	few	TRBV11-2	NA	CASSSRTQGETQYF	TGTGCCAGCAGCTCCCGGACACAGGGAGAGACCCAGTACTTC
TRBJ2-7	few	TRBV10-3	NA	CAISESGHDPNEQYF	TGTGCCATCAGTGAGTCAGGGCACGATCCCAACGAGCAGTACTTC
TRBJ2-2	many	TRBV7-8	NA	CASSPNVNTGELFF	TGTGCCAGCAGCCCCAACGTTAACACCGGGGAGCTGTTTTTT
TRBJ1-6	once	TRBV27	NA	CASSLSVGRDSPLHF	TGTGCCAGCAGTCTTTCAGTGGGGCGAGATTCACCCCTCCACTTT